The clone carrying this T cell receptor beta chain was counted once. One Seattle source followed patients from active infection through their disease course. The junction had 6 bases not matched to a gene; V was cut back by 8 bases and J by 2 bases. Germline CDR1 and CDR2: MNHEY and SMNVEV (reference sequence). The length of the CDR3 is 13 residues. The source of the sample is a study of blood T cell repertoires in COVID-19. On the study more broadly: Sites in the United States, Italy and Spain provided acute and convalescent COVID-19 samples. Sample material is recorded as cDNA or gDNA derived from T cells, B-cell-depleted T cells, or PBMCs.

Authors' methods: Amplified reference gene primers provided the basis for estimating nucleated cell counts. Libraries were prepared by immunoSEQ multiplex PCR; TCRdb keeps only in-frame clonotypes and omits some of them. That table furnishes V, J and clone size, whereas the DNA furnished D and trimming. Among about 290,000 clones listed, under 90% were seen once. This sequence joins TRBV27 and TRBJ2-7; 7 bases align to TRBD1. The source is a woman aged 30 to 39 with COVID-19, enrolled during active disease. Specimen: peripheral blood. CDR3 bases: TGTGCCAGCGTCGGGCAGGGGGCCTACGAGCAGTACTTC. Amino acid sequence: CASVGQGAYEQYF.